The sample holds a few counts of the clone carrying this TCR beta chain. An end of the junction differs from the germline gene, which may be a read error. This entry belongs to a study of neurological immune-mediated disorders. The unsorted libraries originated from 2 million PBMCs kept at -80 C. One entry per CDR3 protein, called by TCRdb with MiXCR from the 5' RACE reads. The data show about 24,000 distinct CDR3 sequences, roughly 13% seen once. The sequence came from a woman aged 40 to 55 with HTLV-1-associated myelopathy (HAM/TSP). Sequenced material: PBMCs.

CDR3 sequence (DNA): TGTGCCAGCAGTGGTAACCCTGGGGAGAGCCAGTACTTC. Its protein product is CASSGNPGESQYF. The V call is TRBV25-1, the J call TRBJ2-5; D is perhaps TRBD2 (5 bases). CDR1 and CDR2 from the germline V gene are MGHDK and SYGVNS. The CDR3 runs to 13 residues.